The 12 T cell receptor beta chains in this list originate from one sample, sequenced in a study of blood T cell repertoires in COVID-19. Method: immunoSEQ multiplex PCR; TCRdb's copy keeps in-frame clones and lacks some. The data show tens of thousands of clones, around nine tenths seen once. Sequencing was done on a sample of peripheral blood. Receptor source: a man between 60 and 75 years old with acute or convalescent COVID-19.

The chain joins TRBV5-1 to TRBJ1-2; 8 bases are shared with TRBD1. The V gene's germline CDR1 is SGHRS and CDR2 YFSETQ. The CDR3 has 13 residues. The V and J ends lost 0 bases and 8 bases, in that order; junction bases with no gene match: 3. The CDR3 is CASSLGGTGGYTF. The DNA of the CDR3 is TGCGCCAGCAGCTTGGGAGGGACAGGCGGCTACACCTTC.

This clone was seen just once. The rearrangement links TRBV12-5 to TRBJ1-6, with D possibly being TRBD1 (5 bases). Germline V gives CDR1 LGHNT, CDR2 FRNRAP. The CDR3 is made up of 19 amino acids. Trimming took 5 bases from V and 8 from J, leaving 28 bases between them. CDR3 sequence (DNA): TGTGCTAGTGGTCGCCGATGGGGGGGGAATAAGCTAGTTGATTCACCCCTCCACTTT. Translated: CASGRRWGGNKLVDSPLHF.

The J gene is TRBJ1-6, the V gene TRBV6-4, with TRBD1 as a possible D gene (5 bases). This CDR3 has 15 amino acids. From germline, CDR1 is MRHNA and CDR2 SNTAGT. CDR3 in amino acids: CAAVYRGRYNSPLHF. CDR3 nucleotides: TGTGCAGCAGTGTATAGGGGCCGCTATAATTCACCCCTCCACTTT.

V is TRBV20-1 and J is TRBJ2-1; D is undetermined. Germline CDR1 and CDR2: DFQATT and SNEGSKA (reference sequence). The length of the CDR3 is 11 residues. Trimming left V 6 bases short and J 6 bases short, with 9 bases between. The CDR3 nucleotides are TGCAGTGCAGCTAGAAGCAATGAGCAGTTCTTC. Protein product: CSAARSNEQFF.

The CDR3 region has the DNA TGTGCCAGCAGATCCTCGGGGGTGAGCGGACGGCGGAACACTGAAGCTTTCTTT. It is translated as CASRSSGVSGRRNTEAFF. The gene calls are TRBV27 and TRBJ1-1; possibly TRBD1 for D (5 bases). The CDR3 is 18 amino acids. V was pared by 6 bases and J by 1 base, with 24 bases between. Germline values: CDR1 MNHEY, CDR2 SMNVEV (reference sequence).

J is TRBJ2-1 and V is TRBV7-2, with 9 bases lining up with TRBD2. With 5 bases clipped from V and 5 bases from J, the junction kept 7 bases outside the gene matches. Germline values: CDR1 SGHTA, CDR2 FQGNSA. CDR3 length: 15 residues. CDR3 in amino acids: CASSPSAGGHNEQFF. The CDR3 DNA sequence: TGTGCCAGCAGCCCCTCAGCGGGGGGACACAATGAGCAGTTCTTC.

The CDR3 here is CASSQDTGFGNQPQHF. The DNA for the CDR3 is TGTGCCAGCAGCCAAGATACGGGGTTCGGCAATCAGCCCCAGCATTTT. The V gene is TRBV3-1 (or the pseudogene TRBV3-2), the J gene TRBJ1-5, with unresolved D. The V gene lost 0 bases and the J gene lost 2 bases, with 11 bases spanning the gap. Per germline, CDR1 LGHDT and CDR2 YNNKEL (reference sequence). The CDR3 loop spans 16 amino acids.

V is TRBV12-5 and J is TRBJ1-3; D is uncertain. The CDR3 totals 15 residues. The V gene's germline CDR1 is LGHNT and CDR2 FRNRAP. Deletions cut 5 bases from V and 2 bases from J, with 13 bases between. CDR3 region: CASGPSGAAGNTIYF. Here the CDR3 DNA reads TGTGCTAGTGGTCCCTCCGGAGCGGCTGGAAACACCATATATTTT.

The CDR3 region has the DNA TGTGCCAGTAGGGAATCTAGCGGAAGCACAGATACGCAGTATTTT. It encodes CASRESSGSTDTQYF. The chain is built from TRBV19 and TRBJ2-3; the match to TRBD2 covers 7 bases. J lost 0 bases, V lost 6 bases, and 6 bases had no gene match. Germline CDR1 LNHDA, CDR2 SQIVND (reference sequence). The CDR3 consists of 15 residues.

The chain recombines TRBV30 with TRBJ1-2; D call uncertain. Trimming stripped 1 base from V and 0 bases from J, with 9 bases between. Per germline, CDR1 GTSNPN and CDR2 SVGIG (reference sequence). The CDR3 has 14 amino acids. CDR3 in DNA: TGTGCCTGGAGTGCGAGGAATCCTAACTATGGCTACACCTTC. Its translation: CAWSARNPNYGYTF.

The chain employs TRBV6-2 or TRBV6-3 and TRBJ1-5; TRBD1 matches 7 bases. The CDR3 is made up of 15 amino acids. Germline assignment: CDR1 MNHEY and CDR2 SVGEGT. The V segment lost 6 bases and the J segment 7 bases; nucleotides outside the gene matches: 12. CDR3 amino acids: CASSLFGTEGQPQHF. CDR3 bases: TGTGCCAGCAGCTTATTTGGGACAGAAGGACAGCCCCAGCATTTT.

The rearrangement links TRBV27 to TRBJ1-4; TRBD1 matches 9 bases. The V gene end was trimmed by 4 bases and the J gene end by 12 bases; junction bases not matched to a gene: 12. Germline-derived CDR1 and CDR2 are MNHEY and SMNVEV (reference sequence). This CDR3 has 15 residues. The CDR3, as DNA: TGTGCCAGCAGTTCGGGGACAGGGAGGTTTGGAGAACTGTTTTTT. It yields the protein CASSSGTGRFGELFF.